This TCR beta chain was sequenced during a study of T cell repertoires in cytomegalovirus infection. Study as a whole: Both a matching HLA type and CMV infection were indicated by public TCR beta signatures. Study-level findings and limits: In two of eight donors, the top clonotype was HLA-C-restricted CMV-specific.

The CDR3 is 15 residues long. The V end was cut by 3 bases, the J end by 5 bases, with 14 bases between. TCRdb re-called the reads through MiXCR, storing one row per CDR3 protein. The repertoire includes 100,000 to 150,000 distinct CDR3 sequences, 7% to 9.5% of them detected once, and around a tenth sits in the top ten. About this clonotype: What it recognizes is unknown.

The V gene is TRBV12-3 or TRBV12-4, the J gene TRBJ2-1; D may match TRBD1 or TRBD2 (6 bases each). This receptor was identified in a human donor in good health (CMV status not recorded). Some clones in this sample may be carry-over from other donors' samples. Source material: PBMCs. CDR3 sequence: CASSFLGGGNNEQFF. In DNA, the CDR3 is TGTGCCAGCAGTTTCCTGGGGGGCGGGAACAATGAGCAGTTCTTC.